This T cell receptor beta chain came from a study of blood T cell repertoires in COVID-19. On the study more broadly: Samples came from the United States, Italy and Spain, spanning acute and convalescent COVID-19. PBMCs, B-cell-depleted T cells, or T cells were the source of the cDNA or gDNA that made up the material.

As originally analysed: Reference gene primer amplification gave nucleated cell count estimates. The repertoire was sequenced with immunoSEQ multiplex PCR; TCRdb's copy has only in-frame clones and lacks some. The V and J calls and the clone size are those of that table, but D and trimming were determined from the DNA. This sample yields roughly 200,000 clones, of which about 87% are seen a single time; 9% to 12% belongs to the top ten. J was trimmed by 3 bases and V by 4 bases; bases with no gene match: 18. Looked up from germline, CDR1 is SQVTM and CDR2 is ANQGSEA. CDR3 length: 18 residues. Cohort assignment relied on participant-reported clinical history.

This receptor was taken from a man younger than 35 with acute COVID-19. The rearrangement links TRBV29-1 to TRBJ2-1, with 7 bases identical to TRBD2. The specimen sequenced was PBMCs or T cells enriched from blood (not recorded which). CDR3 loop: CSVGEVGASGSYYNEQFF. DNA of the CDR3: TGCAGCGTTGGTGAGGTTGGAGCTAGCGGAAGTTACTACAATGAGCAGTTCTTC.